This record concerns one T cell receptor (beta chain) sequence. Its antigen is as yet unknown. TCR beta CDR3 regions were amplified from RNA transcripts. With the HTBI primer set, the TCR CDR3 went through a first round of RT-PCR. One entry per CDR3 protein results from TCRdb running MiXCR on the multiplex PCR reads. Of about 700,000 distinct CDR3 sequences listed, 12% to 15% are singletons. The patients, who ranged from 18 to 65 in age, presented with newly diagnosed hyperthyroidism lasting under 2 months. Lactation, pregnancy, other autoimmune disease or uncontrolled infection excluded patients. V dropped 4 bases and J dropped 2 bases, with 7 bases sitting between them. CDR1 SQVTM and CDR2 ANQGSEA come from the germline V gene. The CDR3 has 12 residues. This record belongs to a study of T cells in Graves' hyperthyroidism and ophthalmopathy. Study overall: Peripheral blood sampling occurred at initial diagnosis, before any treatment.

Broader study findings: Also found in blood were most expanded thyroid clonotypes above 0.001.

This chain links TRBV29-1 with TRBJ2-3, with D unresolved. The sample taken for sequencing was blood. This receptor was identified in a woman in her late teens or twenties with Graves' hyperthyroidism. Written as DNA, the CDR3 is TGCAGCGTTGCCATTTCCACAGATACGCAGTATTTT. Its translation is CSVAISTDTQYF.